This T cell receptor beta chain came from a study of neurological immune-mediated disorders. The study, taken as a whole, reports: On phylogenetic grouping, the repertoires of 18 of 34 multiple sclerosis patients fell within one related-CDR3 cluster, constituting a possible signature.

The table lists this clonotype with many counts. Its target is unknown. V lost 7 bases, J lost 4 bases, and 14 bases lay in between. The V gene's germline CDR1 is MDHEN and CDR2 SYDVKM. CDR3 size: 14 residues. TCRdb ran MiXCR on the 5' RACE reads and lists one entry per CDR3 protein. The repertoire has about 55,000 distinct CDR3 sequences, roughly 4% of them found once; the top ten carry 1.5% to 2%. The chain carries TRBV28 and TRBJ1-3; D is ambiguous. Sequencing was performed on PBMCs. The receptor was derived from a man aged 30 to 39 with multiple sclerosis. CDR3 in amino acids: CASTTTPGGNTIYF. The CDR3 region has the DNA TGTGCCAGCACGACAACCCCGGGAGGAAACACCATATATTTT. The full variable domain, rest sourced from reference TRBV28 and TRBJ1-3, is DVKVTQSSRYLVKRTGEKVFLECVQDMDHENMFWYRQDPGLGLRLIYFSYDVKMKEKGDIPEGYSVSREKKERFSLILESASTNQTSMYLCASTTTPGGNTIYFGEGSWLTVV.